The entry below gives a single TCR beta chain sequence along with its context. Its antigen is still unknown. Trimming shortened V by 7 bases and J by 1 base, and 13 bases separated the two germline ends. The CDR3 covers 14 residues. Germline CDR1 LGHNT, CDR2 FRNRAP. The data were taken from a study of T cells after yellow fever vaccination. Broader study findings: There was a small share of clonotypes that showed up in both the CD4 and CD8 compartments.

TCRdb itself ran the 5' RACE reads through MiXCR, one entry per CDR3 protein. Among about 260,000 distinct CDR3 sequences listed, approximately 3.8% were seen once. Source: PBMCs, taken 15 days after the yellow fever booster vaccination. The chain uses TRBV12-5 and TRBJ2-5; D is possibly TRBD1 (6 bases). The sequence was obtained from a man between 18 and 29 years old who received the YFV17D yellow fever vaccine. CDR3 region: CASVPQDSQETQYF. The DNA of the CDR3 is TGTGCTAGTGTCCCACAGGACAGCCAAGAGACCCAGTACTTC.